The 2 T cell receptor beta chains in this list originate from one sample, sequenced in a study of T cells in Graves' hyperthyroidism and ophthalmopathy. Researchers took RNA transcripts and amplified the TCR beta CDR3 regions from them. HTBI primers were used for first-round RT-PCR of the TCR CDR3. In TCRdb, the multiplex PCR reads were re-called with MiXCR into one record per CDR3 protein. The sample lists 450,000 to 700,000 distinct CDR3 sequences; around 46% were seen once. Sequencing was carried out using peripheral blood or thyroid tissue (not recorded which). The receptors stem from an adult woman with Graves' disease, either hyperthyroidism or ophthalmopathy (not recorded which).

The gene calls are TRBV12-3 or TRBV12-4 and TRBJ1-2; the D gene is possibly TRBD1 (5 bases). Trimming pared 7 bases from V and 4 bases from J, leaving 10 bases between. The CDR3 covers 12 residues. The CDR3 is CASTGGGYGYTF. The CDR3 DNA reads as TGTGCCAGCACCGGCGGGGGCTATGGCTACACCTTC.

J is TRBJ1-6 and V is TRBV5-1; D might be TRBD1 (5 bases). Trimming stripped 4 bases from V and 10 bases from J, with 18 bases between. Germline loops: CDR1 SGHRS, CDR2 YFSETQ. This CDR3 has 15 amino acids. The CDR3: CASSPGRHEGSPLHF. The CDR3 DNA reads as TGCGCCAGCAGCCCAGGGAGGCATGAAGGATCACCCCTCCACTTT.